Each of the 2 T cell receptor beta chains below was sequenced from the same sample in a study of T cell repertoires in cytomegalovirus infection. For these receptors, no antigen is known. One entry per CDR3 protein, called by TCRdb with MiXCR from the reads. The sample has hundreds of thousands of distinct CDR3 sequences; approximately 32% are singletons. Specimen: cultured CD8+ T cells from PBMCs, collected from culture after CMV antigen stimulation. The origin of the receptors is a human donor in good health (CMV status not recorded). Some clones in this sample may be carry-over from other donors' samples.

In its sample, this clonotype was seen a few times. DNA for the CDR3: TGTGCCAGCAGTCCCCCGGACAGAGGAAACTATGGCTACACCTTC. This codes for CASSPPDRGNYGYTF. The J gene is TRBJ1-2, the V gene TRBV6-2 or TRBV6-3, with a possible D match to TRBD1 (6 bases). V shed 5 bases and J shed 2 bases, with 15 bases lying between them. Looked up from germline, CDR1 is MNHEY and CDR2 is SVGEGT. The CDR3 spans 15 residues.

This clonotype was picked up many times. The gene calls are TRBV5-6 and TRBJ2-3; 7 bases are a match to TRBD1. Germline values: CDR1 SGHDT, CDR2 YYEEEE. The CDR3 consists of 15 residues. V shed 2 bases, J shed 0 bases, and the junction held 3 bases outside the gene matches. The CDR3 nucleotides are TGTGCCAGCAGCTTTCGACAGGGAAGCACAGATACGCAGTATTTT. This encodes CASSFRQGSTDTQYF.